This passage covers 12 T cell receptor beta chains from one sample sequenced in a study of shared clonotypes between healthy human individuals. Sequencing used immunoSEQ multiplex PCR; TCRdb keeps in-frame clones, though not all of them. This table holds 500,000 to 650,000 clones, about 80% found once. Material: PBMCs. All receptors come from a woman aged 40 to 49 in good health. Some clones in this sample may be carry-over from other donors' samples.

The V and J genes are TRBV6-1 and TRBJ1-4; TRBD1 matches 8 bases. Germline CDR1 reads MNHNS; CDR2 reads SASEGT. J was trimmed by 8 bases and V by 0 bases; bases with no gene match: 5. The length of the CDR3 is 15 residues. CDR3 sequence: CASSEAPGQAEKLFF. In nucleotides, the CDR3 is TGTGCCAGCAGTGAAGCCCCGGGACAGGCCGAAAAACTGTTTTTT.

This clone was detected only once. This rearrangement joins TRBV14 to TRBJ2-7; 10 bases agree with TRBD2. This CDR3 comprises 15 residues. CDR1 is SGHDN and CDR2 is FVKESK in the germline V gene. V shed 2 bases, J shed 5 bases, and the junction held 6 bases outside the gene matches. The CDR3 sequence is CASSQRSGRPHEQYF. The DNA for the CDR3 is TGTGCCAGCAGCCAACGTAGCGGGAGGCCCCACGAGCAGTACTTC.

This clone turned up a few times. V gene TRBV7-3 combines with J gene TRBJ2-1; 12 bases fit TRBD2. CDR3 length: 17 residues. Per germline, CDR1 SGHTA and CDR2 FQGTGA. Trimming cost V 0 bases and J 5 bases; bases outside gene matches: 5. The CDR3 nucleotides read TGTGCCAGCAGCTTAACCCGACTAGCGGGAGCCGACAATGAGCAGTTCTTC. It codes for CASSLTRLAGADNEQFF.

The rearrangement links TRBV5-3 to TRBJ2-7; 11 bases agree with TRBD2. TRBV5-3 carries the ORF label, with uncertain function. The CDR3 extends over 19 amino acids. V lost 2 bases and J lost 6; bases outside the gene matches: 19. The CDR3 spells CARSFGRTSGPRTPAEQYF. CDR3 bases: TGTGCCAGAAGCTTCGGAAGGACTAGCGGGCCACGAACGCCGGCCGAGCAGTACTTC.

The chain carries TRBV5-6 and TRBJ2-7, with D maybe TRBD2 (6 bases). V shed 0 bases and J shed 7 bases, with 14 bases lying between them. The CDR3 length is 14 residues. CDR1 and CDR2 (germline): SGHDT, YYEEEE. The DNA of the CDR3 is TGTGCCAGCAGCTTGGAACGGGGGAGAAGTGAGCAGTACTTC. It codes for CASSLERGRSEQYF. The full variable domain, its missing parts supplied by reference TRBV5-6 and TRBJ2-7, is DAGVTQSPTHLIKTRGQQVTLRCSPKSGHDTVSWYQQALGQGPQFIFQYYEEEERQRGNFPDRFSGHQFPNYSSELNVNALLLGDSALYLCASSLERGRSEQYFGPGTRLTVT.

This clone was detected ten times or more. This chain joins TRBV2 and TRBJ1-4; 8 bases match TRBD1. The germline V gene encodes CDR1 SNHLY and CDR2 FYNNEI. The CDR3 is 14 residues long. J gave up 5 bases and V 6 bases, and 5 bases lay outside the gene matches. Here the CDR3 DNA reads TGTGCCAGCAGGGCAGGGGGCAGCAATGAAAAACTGTTTTTT. Translation: CASRAGGSNEKLFF. The full variable domain, in which reference TRBV2 and TRBJ1-4 provide the parts outside the CDR3, is EPEVTQTPSHQVTQMGQEVILRCVPISNHLYFYWYRQILGQKVEFLVSFYNNEISEKSEIFDDQFSVERPDGSNFTLKIRSTKLEDSAMYFCASRAGGSNEKLFFGSGTQLSVL.

The chain has TRBV7-2 and TRBJ2-1; D remains unclear. With 1 base removed from V and 4 bases from J, the gap between germline ends came to 5 bases. Germline CDR1 is SGHTA and CDR2 is FQGNSA. The CDR3 contains 13 residues. The chain's CDR3 is CASSLDAYNEQFF. Written as DNA, the CDR3 is TGTGCCAGCAGCTTAGACGCTTACAATGAGCAGTTCTTC. Full variable domain (missing parts from reference TRBV7-2 and TRBJ2-1): GAGVSQSPSNKVTEKGKDVELRCDPISGHTALYWYRQSLGQGLEFLIYFQGNSAPDKSGLPSDRFSAERTGGSVSTLTIQRTQQEDSAVYLCASSLDAYNEQFFGPGTRLTVL.

The rearrangement joins TRBV27 to TRBJ1-2; D gene unclear. V lost 3 bases, J lost 0 bases, and 5 bases lay in between. Germline V gene lookup returns CDR1 MNHEY and CDR2 SMNVEV (reference sequence). CDR3 length: 13 amino acids. The CDR3 is CASSFSSNYGYTF. CDR3 DNA: TGTGCCAGCAGTTTCTCCTCTAACTATGGCTACACCTTC.

This clone has more than one count but fewer than ten. CDR3 DNA sequence: TGTGCCAGCAGTTTAAACGCCGGGAATGGCTACACCTTC. It specifies CASSLNAGNGYTF. V and J are TRBV27 and TRBJ1-2, with D uncertain. The V end was cut by 2 bases, the J end by 6 bases, with 10 bases between. CDR1 and CDR2 from the germline V gene are MNHEY and SMNVEV (reference sequence). CDR3 size: 13 residues.

The J gene is TRBJ2-1, the V gene TRBV11-2; 12 nucleotides line up with TRBD2. With 5 bases clipped from V and 5 bases from J, the junction kept 4 bases outside the gene matches. The CDR3 is 15 amino acids. Germline V gene data show CDR1 as SGHAT and CDR2 as FQNNGV. The CDR3 here is CASSRGLAGHNEQFF. CDR3 nucleotides: TGTGCCAGCAGCCGTGGACTAGCGGGGCACAATGAGCAGTTCTTC.

This clone was seen more than once but under ten times. This chain joins TRBV2 and TRBJ1-1; D unresolved. The V end lost 6 bases, the J end lost 1 base, and 21 bases lay between the germline ends. The CDR3 loop spans 17 amino acids. Germline assignment: CDR1 SNHLY and CDR2 FYNNEI. The chain's CDR3 is CASSHGLRRLENTEAFF. In DNA form, the CDR3 reads TGTGCCAGCAGCCACGGACTGCGACGGCTGGAGAACACTGAAGCTTTCTTT.

CDR3 sequence: CASSLAASGSKTQYF. The DNA for the CDR3 is TGTGCCAGCAGTTTGGCGGCTAGCGGGAGTAAAACCCAGTACTTC. This chain uses TRBV28 with TRBJ2-5; TRBD2 agrees at 10 bases. Germline CDR1 reads MDHEN; CDR2 reads SYDVKM. With 3 bases clipped from V and 8 bases from J, the junction kept 9 bases outside the gene matches. The length of the CDR3 is 15 residues.